The next 9 T cell receptor beta chains were all read from a single sample in a study of radiation and T cells in renal cell carcinoma. Measured with immunoSEQ multiplex PCR; TCRdb has only the in-frame clones, and not every one. The table has roughly 150,000 clones, roughly 86% seen once. Described time point: blood 2 weeks post-SBRT. The treatment denotes: 15 Gy SBRT to primary tumor, nephrectomy 4 weeks later. The sequencing used blood, collected from a patient whose treatment included radiotherapy and nephrectomy. The receptors stem from a woman between 50 and 59 years old with renal cell carcinoma.

This chain uses TRBV2 with TRBJ1-3, with D possibly TRBD1 on 6 matching bases. Germline V CDR1 and CDR2: SNHLY, FYNNEI. Trimming left V 6 bases short and J 3 bases short, with 15 bases between. The CDR3 runs to 15 residues. The DNA of the CDR3 is TGTGCCAGCAGCCCCGGTGCAGGGGTTGGAAACACCATATATTTT. Translated: CASSPGAGVGNTIYF.

The V gene is TRBV6-5, the J gene TRBJ2-1, with D uncertain. The CDR3 loop spans 16 amino acids. From germline, CDR1 is MNHEY and CDR2 SVGAGI. V lost 0 bases to trimming and J lost 8 bases, with 17 bases between them. CDR3: CASSYSWTLGADEQFF. The CDR3 coding sequence is TGTGCCAGCAGTTACTCCTGGACCCTAGGTGCGGATGAGCAGTTCTTC.

This clone was counted a few times. Within the sample, other DNA sequences also encode this same CDR3. The gene calls are TRBV7-9 and TRBJ2-2; D not certain. Germline V CDR1 and CDR2: SEHNR, FQNEAQ (reference sequence). V shed 5 bases and J shed 5 bases, with 6 bases lying between them. This CDR3 spans 12 amino acids. The CDR3 DNA reads TGTGCCAGCAGCCTGGATACCGGGGAGCTGTTTTTT. Amino acid sequence: CASSLDTGELFF.

The chain joins TRBV7-8 to TRBJ1-2, with D unclear. This CDR3 comprises 15 residues. Germline V gene data show CDR1 as SGHVS and CDR2 as FQNEAQ. With 0 bases removed from V and 3 bases from J, the gap between germline ends came to 11 bases. The CDR3 DNA follows: TGTGCCAGCAGCTTAGCACAGAACGTATACTATGGCTACACCTTC. It specifies CASSLAQNVYYGYTF.

The chain couples TRBV18 to TRBJ1-4; possible D gene TRBD1, 5 bases. This CDR3 region has 15 residues. The germline V and J ends were trimmed by 4 bases and 2 bases, with 11 bases remaining between them. Germline-derived CDR1 and CDR2 are KGHSH and LQKENI. The CDR3, as DNA: TGTGCCAGCTCACAAACAGGAGCGACTAATGAAAAACTGTTTTTT. It specifies CASSQTGATNEKLFF.

The V call is TRBV6-1, the J call TRBJ1-6; D might be TRBD1 (6 bases). The ends were cut back, 5 bases at V and 8 bases at J, with 16 bases in the middle. The CDR3 covers 15 residues. CDR1 is MNHNS and CDR2 is SASEGT in the germline V gene. Here the CDR3 reads CASSQGGGMDSPLHF. The CDR3, as DNA: TGTGCCAGCAGTCAAGGTGGGGGCATGGATTCACCCCTCCACTTT.

This clone came up once. This chain joins TRBV18 and TRBJ2-7; 9 bases align to TRBD2. The junction had 2 bases not matched to a gene; V was cut back by 2 bases and J by 0 bases. Germline CDR1 is KGHSH and CDR2 is LQKENI. This CDR3 is 15 amino acids long. This CDR3 reads CASSPSSGVSYEQYF. Here the CDR3 DNA reads TGTGCCAGCTCACCATCTAGCGGGGTCTCCTACGAGCAGTACTTC.

This chain uses TRBV5-1 with TRBJ2-3, with 11 positions matching TRBD2. Germline V gives CDR1 SGHRS, CDR2 YFSETQ. This CDR3 contains 16 residues. V was pared by 0 bases and J by 3 bases, with 3 bases of the junction left unmatched. The CDR3 nucleotides are TGCGCCAGCAGCTTGGTCCCTAGCGGGGGGACAGATACGCAGTATTTT. Protein sequence: CASSLVPSGGTDTQYF.

V and J are TRBV11-2 and TRBJ1-4, with D maybe TRBD1 (5 bases). Trimming removed 5 bases from V and 6 bases from J, with 19 bases in between. Germline V gene sequence: CDR1 SGHAT, CDR2 FQNNGV. The CDR3 spans 16 residues. In DNA, the CDR3 is TGTGCCAGCAGCCTCGGCACAGGTACCATTGATGAAAAACTGTTTTTT. It yields the protein CASSLGTGTIDEKLFF.